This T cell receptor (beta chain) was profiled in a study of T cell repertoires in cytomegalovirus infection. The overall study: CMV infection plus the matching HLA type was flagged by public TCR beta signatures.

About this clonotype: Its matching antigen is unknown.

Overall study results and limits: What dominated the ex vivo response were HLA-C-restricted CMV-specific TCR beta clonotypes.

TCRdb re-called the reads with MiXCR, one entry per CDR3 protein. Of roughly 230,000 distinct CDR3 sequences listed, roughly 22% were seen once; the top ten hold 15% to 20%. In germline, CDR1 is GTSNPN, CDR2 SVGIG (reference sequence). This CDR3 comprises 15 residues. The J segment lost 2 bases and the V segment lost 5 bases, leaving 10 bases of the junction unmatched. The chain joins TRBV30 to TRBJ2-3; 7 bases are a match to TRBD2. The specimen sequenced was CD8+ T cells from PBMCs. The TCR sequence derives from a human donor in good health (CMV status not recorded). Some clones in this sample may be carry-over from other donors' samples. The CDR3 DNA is TGTGCCTGGGCAGTAGGGAGGGTAGTCACAGATACGCAGTATTTT. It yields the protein CAWAVGRVVTDTQYF.